This paragraph reports one T cell receptor beta chain. This sample was included in a study of cytotoxic CD8 clonotypes in ibrutinib-treated CLL. About the study: Partial response occurred in about 25 patients and complete response in 2; at median approximately 70 months, around 14 remained remitted and approximately twelve progressed.

This CDR3 is 19 amino acids long. Germline loops: CDR1 SGDLS, CDR2 YYNGEE. Trimming took 4 bases from V and 7 from J, leaving 30 bases between them. The table came from immunoSEQ multiplex PCR; TCRdb's copy has only in-frame clones and leaves some out. The profile shows 160,000 or so clones, about 88% of them singletons. This sequence joins TRBV9 and TRBJ2-1; no definite D call. The source was PBMCs, collected at disease progression, from a patient treated with ibrutinib. The clonotype was recovered from a human donor with chronic lymphocytic leukemia. CDR3 DNA: TGTGCCAGCAGCCCCAGAGGTGCTAGATTTGTGAGTACGGGTAATGAGCAGTTCTTC. Its protein product is CASSPRGARFVSTGNEQFF.